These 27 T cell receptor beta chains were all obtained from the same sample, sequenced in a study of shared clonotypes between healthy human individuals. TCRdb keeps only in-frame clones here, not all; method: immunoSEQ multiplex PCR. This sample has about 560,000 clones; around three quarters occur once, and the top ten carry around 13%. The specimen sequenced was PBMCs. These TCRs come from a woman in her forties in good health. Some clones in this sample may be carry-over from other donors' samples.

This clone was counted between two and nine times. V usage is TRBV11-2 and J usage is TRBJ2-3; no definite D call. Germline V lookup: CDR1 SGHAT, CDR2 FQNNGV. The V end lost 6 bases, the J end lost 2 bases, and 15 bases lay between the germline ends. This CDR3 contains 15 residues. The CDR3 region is CASRLLTVDTDTQYF. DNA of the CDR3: TGTGCCAGCAGGCTTCTGACGGTAGACACAGATACGCAGTATTTT.

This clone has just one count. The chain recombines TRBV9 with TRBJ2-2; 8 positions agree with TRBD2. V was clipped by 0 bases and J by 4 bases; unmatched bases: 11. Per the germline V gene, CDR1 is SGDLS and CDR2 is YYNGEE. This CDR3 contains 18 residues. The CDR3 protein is CASSVGGDLAGPTGELFF. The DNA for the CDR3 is TGTGCCAGCAGCGTAGGGGGCGATTTAGCGGGACCCACCGGGGAGCTGTTTTTT.

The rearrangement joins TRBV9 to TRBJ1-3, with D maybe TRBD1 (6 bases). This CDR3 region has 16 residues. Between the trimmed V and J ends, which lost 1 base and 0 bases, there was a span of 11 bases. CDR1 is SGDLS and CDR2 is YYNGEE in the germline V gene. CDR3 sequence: CASSVKTGSSGNTIYF. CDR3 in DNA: TGTGCCAGCAGCGTAAAGACAGGCAGCTCTGGAAACACCATATATTTT.

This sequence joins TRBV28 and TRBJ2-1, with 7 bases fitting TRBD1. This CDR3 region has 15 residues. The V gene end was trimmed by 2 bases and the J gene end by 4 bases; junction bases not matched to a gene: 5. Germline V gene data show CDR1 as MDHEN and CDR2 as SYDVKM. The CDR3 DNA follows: TGTGCCAGCAGTTTAACGGGACAGTTTTACAATGAGCAGTTCTTC. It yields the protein CASSLTGQFYNEQFF. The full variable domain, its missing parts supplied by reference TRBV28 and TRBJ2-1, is DVKVTQSSRYLVKRTGEKVFLECVQDMDHENMFWYRQDPGLGLRLIYFSYDVKMKEKGDIPEGYSVSREKKERFSLILESASTNQTSMYLCASSLTGQFYNEQFFGPGTRLTVL.

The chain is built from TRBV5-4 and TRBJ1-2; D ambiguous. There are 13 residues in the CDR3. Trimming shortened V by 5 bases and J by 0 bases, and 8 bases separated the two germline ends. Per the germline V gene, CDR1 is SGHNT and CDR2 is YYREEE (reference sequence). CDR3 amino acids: CASRMAANYGYTF. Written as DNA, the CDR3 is TGTGCCAGCAGGATGGCGGCTAACTATGGCTACACCTTC.

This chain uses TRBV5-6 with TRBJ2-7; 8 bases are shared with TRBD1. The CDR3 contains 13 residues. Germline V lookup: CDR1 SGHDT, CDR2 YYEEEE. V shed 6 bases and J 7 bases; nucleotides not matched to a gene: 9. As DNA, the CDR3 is TGTGCCAGCACCCCGGGCAGGGGGCGTGAGCAGTACTTC. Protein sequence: CASTPGRGREQYF. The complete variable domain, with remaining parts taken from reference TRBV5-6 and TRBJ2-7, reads DAGVTQSPTHLIKTRGQQVTLRCSPKSGHDTVSWYQQALGQGPQFIFQYYEEEERQRGNFPDRFSGHQFPNYSSELNVNALLLGDSALYLCASTPGRGREQYFGPGTRLTVT.

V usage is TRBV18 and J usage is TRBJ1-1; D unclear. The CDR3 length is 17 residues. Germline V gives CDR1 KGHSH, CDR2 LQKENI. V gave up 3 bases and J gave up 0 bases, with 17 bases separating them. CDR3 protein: CASSPPSQAGMNTEAFF. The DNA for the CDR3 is TGTGCCAGCTCACCCCCTTCGCAAGCGGGTATGAACACTGAAGCTTTCTTT. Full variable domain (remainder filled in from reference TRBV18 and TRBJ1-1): NAGVMQNPRHLVRRRGQEARLRCSPMKGHSHVYWYRQLPEEGLKFMVYLQKENIIDESGMPKERFSAEFPKEGPSILRIQQVVRGDSAAYFCASSPPSQAGMNTEAFFGQGTRLTVV.

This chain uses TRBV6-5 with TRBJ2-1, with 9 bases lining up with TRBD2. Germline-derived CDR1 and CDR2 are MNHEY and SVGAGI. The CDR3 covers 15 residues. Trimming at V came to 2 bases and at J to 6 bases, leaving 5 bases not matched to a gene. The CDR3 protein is CASSYGLAGLNEQFF. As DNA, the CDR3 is TGTGCCAGCAGTTACGGTCTAGCGGGGCTCAATGAGCAGTTCTTC.

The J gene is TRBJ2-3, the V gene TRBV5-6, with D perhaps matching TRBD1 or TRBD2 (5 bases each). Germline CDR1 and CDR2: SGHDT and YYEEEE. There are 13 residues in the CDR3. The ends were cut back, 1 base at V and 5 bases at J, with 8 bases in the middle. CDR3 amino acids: CASSLSGRDTQYF. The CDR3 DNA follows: TGTGCCAGCAGCTTGTCGGGGCGAGATACGCAGTATTTT.

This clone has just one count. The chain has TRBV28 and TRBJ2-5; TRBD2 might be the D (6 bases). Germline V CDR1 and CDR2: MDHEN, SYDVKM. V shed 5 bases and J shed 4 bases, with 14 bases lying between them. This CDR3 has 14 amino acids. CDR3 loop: CASSAGGLGETQYF. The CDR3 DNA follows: TGTGCCAGCAGTGCCGGGGGATTGGGAGAGACCCAGTACTTC.

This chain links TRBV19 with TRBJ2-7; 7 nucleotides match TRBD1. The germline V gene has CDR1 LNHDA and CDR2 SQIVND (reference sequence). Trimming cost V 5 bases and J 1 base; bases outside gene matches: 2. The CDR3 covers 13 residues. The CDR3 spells CASSRDRSYEQYF. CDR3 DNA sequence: TGTGCCAGTAGTCGGGACAGATCCTACGAGCAGTACTTC.

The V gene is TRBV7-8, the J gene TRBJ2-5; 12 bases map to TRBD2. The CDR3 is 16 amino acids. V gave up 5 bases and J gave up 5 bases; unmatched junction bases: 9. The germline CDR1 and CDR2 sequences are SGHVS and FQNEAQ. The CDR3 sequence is CASSITSGRSRETQYF. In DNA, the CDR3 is TGTGCCAGCAGCATAACTAGCGGGAGGAGTCGGGAGACCCAGTACTTC.

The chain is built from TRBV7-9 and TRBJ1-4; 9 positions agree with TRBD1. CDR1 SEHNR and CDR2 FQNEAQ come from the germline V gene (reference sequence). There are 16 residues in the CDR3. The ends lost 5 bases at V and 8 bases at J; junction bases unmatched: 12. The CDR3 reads CASSRLGTGFREKLFF. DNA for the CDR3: TGTGCCAGCAGCCGCTTAGGGACAGGGTTTCGGGAAAAACTGTTTTTT.

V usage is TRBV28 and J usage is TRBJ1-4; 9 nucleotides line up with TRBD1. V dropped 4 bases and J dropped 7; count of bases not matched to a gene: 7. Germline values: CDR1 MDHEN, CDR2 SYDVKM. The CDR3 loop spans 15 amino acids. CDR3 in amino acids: CASSSPGTGSEKLFF. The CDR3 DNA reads TGTGCCAGCAGTTCACCCGGGACAGGGTCTGAAAAACTGTTTTTT.

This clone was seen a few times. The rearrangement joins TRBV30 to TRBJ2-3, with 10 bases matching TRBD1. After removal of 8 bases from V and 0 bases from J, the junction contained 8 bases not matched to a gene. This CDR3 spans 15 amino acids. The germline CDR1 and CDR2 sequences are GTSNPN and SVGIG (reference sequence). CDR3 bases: TGTGCCGCCGGACAGGGGGGGACTAGCACAGATACGCAGTATTTT. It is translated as CAAGQGGTSTDTQYF.

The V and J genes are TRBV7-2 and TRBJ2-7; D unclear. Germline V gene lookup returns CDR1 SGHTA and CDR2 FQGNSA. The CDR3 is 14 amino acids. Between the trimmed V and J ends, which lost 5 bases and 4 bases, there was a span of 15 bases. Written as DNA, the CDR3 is TGTGCCAGCAGCCCAGAGACGATCGCGTACGAGCAGTACTTC. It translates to CASSPETIAYEQYF.

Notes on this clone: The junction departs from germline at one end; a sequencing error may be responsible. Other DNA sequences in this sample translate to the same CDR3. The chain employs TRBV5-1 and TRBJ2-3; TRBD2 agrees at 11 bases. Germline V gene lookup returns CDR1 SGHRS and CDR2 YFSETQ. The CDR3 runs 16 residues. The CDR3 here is CASSLGLAASTDTQYF. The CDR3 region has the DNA TGCGCCAGCAGTTTGGGACTAGCGGCTAGCACAGATACGCAGTATTTT.

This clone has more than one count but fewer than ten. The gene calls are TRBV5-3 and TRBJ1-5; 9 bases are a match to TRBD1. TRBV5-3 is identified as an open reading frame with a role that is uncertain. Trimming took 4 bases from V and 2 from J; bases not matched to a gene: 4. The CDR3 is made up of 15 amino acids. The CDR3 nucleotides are TGTGCCAGAAGCCCCCGGGACAGGGGCAATCAGCCCCAGCATTTT. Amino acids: CARSPRDRGNQPQHF.

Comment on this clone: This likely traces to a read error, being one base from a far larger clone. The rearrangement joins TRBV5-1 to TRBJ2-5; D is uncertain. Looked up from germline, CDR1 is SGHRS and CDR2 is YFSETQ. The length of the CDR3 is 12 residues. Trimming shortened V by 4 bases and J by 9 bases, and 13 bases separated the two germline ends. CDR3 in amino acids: CASSLTAEAQYF. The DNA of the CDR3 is TGCGCCAGCAGCCTAACAGCCGAGGCCCAGTACTTC.

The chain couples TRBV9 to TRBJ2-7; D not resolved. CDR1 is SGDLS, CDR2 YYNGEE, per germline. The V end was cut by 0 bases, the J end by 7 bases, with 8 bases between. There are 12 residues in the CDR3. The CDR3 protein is CASSVGLGEQYF. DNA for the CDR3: TGTGCCAGCAGCGTAGGATTAGGGGAGCAGTACTTC.

CDR3 in amino acids: CASSILRTGNTGELFF. As DNA, the CDR3 is TGTGCCAGTAGTATACTGAGGACAGGGAACACCGGGGAGCTGTTTTTT. This rearrangement joins TRBV19 to TRBJ2-2; 7 bases are shared with TRBD1. Unmatched junction bases numbered 4, after V lost 2 bases and J lost 1 base. CDR1 and CDR2 (germline): LNHDA, SQIVND (reference sequence). The CDR3 is 16 amino acids.

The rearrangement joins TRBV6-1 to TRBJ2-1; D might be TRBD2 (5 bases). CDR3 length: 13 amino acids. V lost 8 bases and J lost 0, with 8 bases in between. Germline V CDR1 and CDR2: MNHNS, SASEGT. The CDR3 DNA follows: TGTGCCAGCGGACTTTTCTCCTACAATGAGCAGTTCTTC. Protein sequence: CASGLFSYNEQFF.

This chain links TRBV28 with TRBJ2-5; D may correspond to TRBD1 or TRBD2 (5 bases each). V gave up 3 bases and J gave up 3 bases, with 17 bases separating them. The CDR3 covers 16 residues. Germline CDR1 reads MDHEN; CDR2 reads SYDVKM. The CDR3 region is CASSFNGVGTEETQYF. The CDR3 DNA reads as TGTGCCAGCAGTTTTAACGGGGTCGGGACGGAAGAGACCCAGTACTTC.

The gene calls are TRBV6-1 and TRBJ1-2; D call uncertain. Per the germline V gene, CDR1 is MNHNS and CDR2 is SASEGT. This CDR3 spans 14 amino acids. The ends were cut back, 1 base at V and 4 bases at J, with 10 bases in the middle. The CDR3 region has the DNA TGTGCCAGCAGTGAAGAGGGAGGGATCTATGGCTACACCTTC. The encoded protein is CASSEEGGIYGYTF.

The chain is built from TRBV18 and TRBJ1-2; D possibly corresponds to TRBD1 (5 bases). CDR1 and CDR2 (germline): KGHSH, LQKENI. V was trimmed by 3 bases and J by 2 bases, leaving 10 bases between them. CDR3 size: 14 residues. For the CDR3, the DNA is TGTGCCAGCTCACCTTTGGGACTAAACTATGGCTACACCTTC. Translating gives CASSPLGLNYGYTF.

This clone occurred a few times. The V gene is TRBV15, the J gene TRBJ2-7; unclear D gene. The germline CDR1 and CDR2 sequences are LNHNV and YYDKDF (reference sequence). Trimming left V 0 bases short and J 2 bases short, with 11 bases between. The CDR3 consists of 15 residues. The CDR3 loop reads CATSRDYQVTYEQYF. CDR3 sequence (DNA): TGTGCCACCAGCAGAGATTACCAGGTAACCTACGAGCAGTACTTC.

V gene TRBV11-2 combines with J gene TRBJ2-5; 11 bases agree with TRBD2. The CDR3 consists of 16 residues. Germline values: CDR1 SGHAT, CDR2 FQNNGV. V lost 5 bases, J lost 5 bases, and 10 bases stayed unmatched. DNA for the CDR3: TGTGCCAGCAGCCCGTCCGGGACTAGCGGCATGGAGACCCAGTACTTC. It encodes CASSPSGTSGMETQYF.